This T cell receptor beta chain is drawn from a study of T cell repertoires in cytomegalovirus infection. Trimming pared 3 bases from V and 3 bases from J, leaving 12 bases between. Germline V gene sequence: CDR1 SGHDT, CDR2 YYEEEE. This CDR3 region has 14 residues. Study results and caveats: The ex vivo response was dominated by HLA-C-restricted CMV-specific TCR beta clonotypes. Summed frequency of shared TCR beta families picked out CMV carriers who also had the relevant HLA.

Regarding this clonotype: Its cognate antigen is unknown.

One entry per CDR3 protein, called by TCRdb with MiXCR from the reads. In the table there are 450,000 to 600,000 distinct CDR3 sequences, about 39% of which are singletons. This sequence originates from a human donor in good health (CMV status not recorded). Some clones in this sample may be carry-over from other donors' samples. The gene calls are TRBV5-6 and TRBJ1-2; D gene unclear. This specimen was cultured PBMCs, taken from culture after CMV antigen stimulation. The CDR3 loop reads CASSSDGVDYGYTF. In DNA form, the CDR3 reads TGTGCCAGCAGCTCGGATGGGGTTGACTATGGCTACACCTTC. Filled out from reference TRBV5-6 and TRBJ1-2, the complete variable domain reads DAGVTQSPTHLIKTRGQQVTLRCSPKSGHDTVSWYQQALGQGPQFIFQYYEEEERQRGNFPDRFSGHQFPNYSSELNVNALLLGDSALYLCASSSDGVDYGYTFGSGTRLTVV.